This T cell receptor beta chain was found in a study of blood T cell repertoires in COVID-19. Note on this clone: Other DNA sequences in this specimen translate into the identical CDR3.

Germline V gives CDR1 MGHDK, CDR2 SYGVNS. The length of the CDR3 is 15 residues. V gave up 2 bases and J gave up 6 bases; unmatched junction bases: 6. TCRdb's table, derived via immunoSEQ multiplex PCR, lists solely in-frame clones and lacks some. The sample includes about 190,000 clones, roughly 80% of them seen just once. The sequenced sample consisted of peripheral blood. The receptor comes from a woman aged 25-40 years with acute or convalescent COVID-19. The J gene is TRBJ2-1, the V gene TRBV25-1, with TRBD2 matching over 8 bases. CDR3 residues: CASSEAGLAGNEQFF. The DNA for the CDR3 is TGTGCCAGCAGTGAAGCCGGACTAGCCGGCAATGAGCAGTTCTTC. The variable domain in full, completed from reference TRBV25-1 and TRBJ2-1, reads EADIYQTPRYLVIGTGKKITLECSQTMGHDKMYWYQQDPGMELHLIHYSYGVNSTEKGDLSSESTVSRIRTEHFPLTLESARPSHTSQYLCASSEAGLAGNEQFFGPGTRLTVL.